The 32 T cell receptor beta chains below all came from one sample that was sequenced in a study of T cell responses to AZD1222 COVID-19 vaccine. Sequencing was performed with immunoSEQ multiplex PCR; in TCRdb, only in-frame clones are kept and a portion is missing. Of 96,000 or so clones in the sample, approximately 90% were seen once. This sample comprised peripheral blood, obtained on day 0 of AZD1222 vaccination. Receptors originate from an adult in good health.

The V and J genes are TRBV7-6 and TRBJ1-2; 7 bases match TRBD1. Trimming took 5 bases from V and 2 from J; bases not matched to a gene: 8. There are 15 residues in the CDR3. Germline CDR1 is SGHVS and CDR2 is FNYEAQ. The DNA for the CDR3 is TGTGCCAGCAGCCCTTACGGACAGGCGAACTATGGCTACACCTTC. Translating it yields CASSPYGQANYGYTF.

As DNA, the CDR3 is TGTGCCAGCAGCTTAGTAAGACAGGGTTTGTACGAGCAGTACTTC. It encodes CASSLVRQGLYEQYF. The V and J genes are TRBV7-2 and TRBJ2-7; 7 nucleotides agree with TRBD1. The CDR3 totals 15 residues. The germline gives CDR1 SGHTA, CDR2 FQGNSA. Trimming at V came to 1 base and at J to 4 bases, leaving 7 bases not matched to a gene.

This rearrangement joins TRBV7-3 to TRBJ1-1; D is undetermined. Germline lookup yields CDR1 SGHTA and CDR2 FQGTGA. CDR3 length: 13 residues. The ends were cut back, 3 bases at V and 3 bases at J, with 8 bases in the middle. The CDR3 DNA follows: TGTGCCAGCAGCTTTCAAGGCGACACTGAAGCTTTCTTT. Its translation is CASSFQGDTEAFF.

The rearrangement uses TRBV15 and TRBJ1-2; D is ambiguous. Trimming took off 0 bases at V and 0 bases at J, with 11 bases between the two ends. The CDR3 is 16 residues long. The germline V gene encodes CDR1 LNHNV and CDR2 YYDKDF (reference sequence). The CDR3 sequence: CATSRDRGGTNYGYTF. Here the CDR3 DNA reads TGTGCCACCAGCAGAGACCGTGGAGGAACTAACTATGGCTACACCTTC. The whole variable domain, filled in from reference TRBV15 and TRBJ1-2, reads DAMVIQNPRYQVTQFGKPVTLSCSQTLNHNVMYWYQQKSSQAPKLLFHYYDKDFNNEADTPDNFQSRRPNTSFCFLDIRSPGLGDTAMYLCATSRDRGGTNYGYTFGSGTRLTVV.

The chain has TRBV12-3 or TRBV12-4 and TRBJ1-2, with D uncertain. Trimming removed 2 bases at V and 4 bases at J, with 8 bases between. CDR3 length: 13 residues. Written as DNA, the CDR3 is TGTGCCAGCAGTTTACGGGAGGGCTATGGCTACACCTTC. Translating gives CASSLREGYGYTF.

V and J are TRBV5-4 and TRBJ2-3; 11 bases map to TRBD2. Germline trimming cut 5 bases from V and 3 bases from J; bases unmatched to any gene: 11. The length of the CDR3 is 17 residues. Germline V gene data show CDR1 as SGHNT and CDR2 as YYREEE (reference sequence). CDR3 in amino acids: CASRQLAGGPETDTQYF. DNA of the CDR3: TGTGCCAGCAGACAATTAGCGGGGGGGCCTGAGACAGATACGCAGTATTTT.

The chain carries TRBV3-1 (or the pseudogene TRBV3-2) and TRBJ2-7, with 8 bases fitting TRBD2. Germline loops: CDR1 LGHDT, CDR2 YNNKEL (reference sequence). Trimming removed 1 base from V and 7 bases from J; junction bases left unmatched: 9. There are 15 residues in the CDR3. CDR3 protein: CASSQGLASTREQYF. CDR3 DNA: TGTGCCAGCAGCCAAGGACTAGCGTCCACGAGGGAGCAGTACTTC.

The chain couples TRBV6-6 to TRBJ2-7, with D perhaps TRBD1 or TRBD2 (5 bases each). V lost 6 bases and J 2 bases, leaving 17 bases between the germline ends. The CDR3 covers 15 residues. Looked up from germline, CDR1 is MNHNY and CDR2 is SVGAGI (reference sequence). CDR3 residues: CASSPPRDATYEQYF. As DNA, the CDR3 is TGTGCCAGCAGCCCCCCCCGGGACGCGACCTACGAGCAGTACTTC.

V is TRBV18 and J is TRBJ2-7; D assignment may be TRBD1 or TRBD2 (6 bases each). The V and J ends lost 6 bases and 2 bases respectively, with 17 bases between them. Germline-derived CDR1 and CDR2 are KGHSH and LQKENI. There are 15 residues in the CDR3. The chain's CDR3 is CASSRAGGTTYEQYF. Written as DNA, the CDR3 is TGTGCCAGCTCCCGCGCCGGGGGCACTACCTACGAGCAGTACTTC.

Here the CDR3 DNA reads TGTGCCAGCAGTTTATTGGGGGGCCAAAAACTGTTTTTT. As protein: CASSLLGGQKLFF. The chain carries TRBV28 and TRBJ1-4; D perhaps matches TRBD1 (6 bases). V was clipped by 1 base and J by 9 bases, with 9 bases between them. The germline V gene has CDR1 MDHEN and CDR2 SYDVKM. The CDR3 runs 13 residues.

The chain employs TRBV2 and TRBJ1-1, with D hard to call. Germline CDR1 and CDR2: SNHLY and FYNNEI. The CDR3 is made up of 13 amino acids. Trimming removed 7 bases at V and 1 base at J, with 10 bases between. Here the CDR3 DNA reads TGTGCCAGCATTCTCGACGGGAACACTGAAGCTTTCTTT. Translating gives CASILDGNTEAFF. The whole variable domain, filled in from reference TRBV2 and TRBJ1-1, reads EPEVTQTPSHQVTQMGQEVILRCVPISNHLYFYWYRQILGQKVEFLVSFYNNEISEKSEIFDDQFSVERPDGSNFTLKIRSTKLEDSAMYFCASILDGNTEAFFGQGTRLTVV.

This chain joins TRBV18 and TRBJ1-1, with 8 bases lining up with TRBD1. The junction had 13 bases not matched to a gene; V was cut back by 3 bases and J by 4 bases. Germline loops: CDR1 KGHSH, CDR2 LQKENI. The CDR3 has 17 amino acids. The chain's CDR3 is CASSPQSAGQGGTEAFF. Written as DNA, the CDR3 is TGTGCCAGCTCACCTCAATCGGCTGGACAGGGAGGCACTGAAGCTTTCTTT.

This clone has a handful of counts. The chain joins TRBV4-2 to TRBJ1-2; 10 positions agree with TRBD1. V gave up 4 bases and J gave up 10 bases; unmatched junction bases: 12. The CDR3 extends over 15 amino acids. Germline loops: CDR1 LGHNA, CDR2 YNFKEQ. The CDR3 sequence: CASSPRLDRGPDYTF. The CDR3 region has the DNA TGTGCCAGCAGCCCCCGACTCGACAGGGGGCCTGACTACACCTTC.

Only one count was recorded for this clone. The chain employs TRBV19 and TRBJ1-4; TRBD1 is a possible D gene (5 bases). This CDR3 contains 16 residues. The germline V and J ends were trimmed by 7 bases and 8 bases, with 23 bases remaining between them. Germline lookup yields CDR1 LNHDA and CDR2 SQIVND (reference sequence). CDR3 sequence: CASISGTASVGEKLFF. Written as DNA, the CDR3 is TGTGCCAGTATCTCCGGGACCGCATCCGTCGGGGAAAAACTGTTTTTT. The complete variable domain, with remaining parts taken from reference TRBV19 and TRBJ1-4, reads DGGITQSPKYLFRKEGQNVTLSCEQNLNHDAMYWYRQDPGQGLRLIYYSQIVNDFQKGDIAEGYSVSREKKESFPLTVTSAQKNPTAFYLCASISGTASVGEKLFFGSGTQLSVL.

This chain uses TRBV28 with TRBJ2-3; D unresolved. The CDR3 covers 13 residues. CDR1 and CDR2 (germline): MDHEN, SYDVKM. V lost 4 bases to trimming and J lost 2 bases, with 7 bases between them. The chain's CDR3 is CASSSGDTDTQYF. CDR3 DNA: TGTGCCAGCAGTTCCGGAGACACAGATACGCAGTATTTT.

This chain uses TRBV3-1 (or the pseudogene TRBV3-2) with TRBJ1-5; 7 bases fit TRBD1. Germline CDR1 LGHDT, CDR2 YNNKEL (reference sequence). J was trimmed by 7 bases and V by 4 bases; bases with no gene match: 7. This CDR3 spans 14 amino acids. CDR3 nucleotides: TGTGCCAGCAGCCTAAGGGGGCAGAGGCAGCCCCAGCATTTT. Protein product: CASSLRGQRQPQHF.

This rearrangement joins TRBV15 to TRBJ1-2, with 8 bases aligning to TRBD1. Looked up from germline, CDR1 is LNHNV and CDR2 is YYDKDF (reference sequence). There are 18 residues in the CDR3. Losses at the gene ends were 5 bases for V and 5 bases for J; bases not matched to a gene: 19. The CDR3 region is CATSRNPGTGPIGYGYTF. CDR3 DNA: TGTGCCACCAGCCGAAATCCCGGGACAGGACCTATAGGGTATGGCTACACCTTC.

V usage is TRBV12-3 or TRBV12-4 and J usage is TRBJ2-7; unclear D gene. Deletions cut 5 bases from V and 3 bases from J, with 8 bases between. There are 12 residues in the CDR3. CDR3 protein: CASSPYGYEQYF. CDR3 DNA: TGTGCCAGCAGTCCCTACGGCTACGAGCAGTACTTC.

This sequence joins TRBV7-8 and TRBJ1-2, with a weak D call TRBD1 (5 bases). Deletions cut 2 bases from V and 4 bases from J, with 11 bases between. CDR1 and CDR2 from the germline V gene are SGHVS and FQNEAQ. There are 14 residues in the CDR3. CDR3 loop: CASSLQGQGYGYTF. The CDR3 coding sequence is TGTGCCAGCAGCTTACAGGGTCAGGGCTATGGCTACACCTTC.

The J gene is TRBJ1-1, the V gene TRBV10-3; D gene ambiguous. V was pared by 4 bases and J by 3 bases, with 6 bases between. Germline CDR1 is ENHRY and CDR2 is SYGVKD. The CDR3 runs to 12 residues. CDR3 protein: CAISAGDTEAFF. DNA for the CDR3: TGTGCCATCAGTGCCGGGGACACTGAAGCTTTCTTT.

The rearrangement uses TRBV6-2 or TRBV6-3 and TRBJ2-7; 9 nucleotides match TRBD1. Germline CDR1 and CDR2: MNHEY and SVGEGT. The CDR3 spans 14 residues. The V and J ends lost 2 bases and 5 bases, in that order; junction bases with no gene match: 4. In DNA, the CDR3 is TGTGCCAGCAGTTACGGGGACAGGGTTGACGAGCAGTACTTC. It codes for CASSYGDRVDEQYF.

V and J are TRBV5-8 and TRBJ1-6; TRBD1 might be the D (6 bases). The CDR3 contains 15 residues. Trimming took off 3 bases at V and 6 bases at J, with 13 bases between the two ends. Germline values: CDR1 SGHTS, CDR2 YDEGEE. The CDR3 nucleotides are TGTGCCAGCAGCTGGATTGGGGGCCCTAATTCACCCCTCCACTTT. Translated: CASSWIGGPNSPLHF. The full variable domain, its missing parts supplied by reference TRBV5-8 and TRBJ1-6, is EAGVTQSPTHLIKTRGQQATLRCSPISGHTSVYWYQQALGLGLQFLLWYDEGEERNRGNFPPRFSGRQFPNYSSELNVNALELEDSALYLCASSWIGGPNSPLHFGNGTRLTVT.

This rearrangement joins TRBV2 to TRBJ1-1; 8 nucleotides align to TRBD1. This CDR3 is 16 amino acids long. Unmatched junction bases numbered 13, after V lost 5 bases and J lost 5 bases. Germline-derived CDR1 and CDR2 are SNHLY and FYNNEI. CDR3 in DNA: TGTGCCAGCAGTCTCAGGCCTCAGGGGGCACGAACTGAAGCTTTCTTT. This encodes CASSLRPQGARTEAFF.

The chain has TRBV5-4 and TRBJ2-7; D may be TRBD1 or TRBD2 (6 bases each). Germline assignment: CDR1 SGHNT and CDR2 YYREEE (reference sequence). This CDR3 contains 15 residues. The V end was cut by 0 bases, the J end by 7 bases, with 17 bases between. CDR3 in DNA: TGTGCCAGCAGCTTGGGGGGGGCCCGGCAGGAAGAGCAGTACTTC. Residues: CASSLGGARQEEQYF.

The CDR3 coding sequence is TGCGCCAGCAGCACAGGACAGGGCTACGAGCAGTACTTC. As protein: CASSTGQGYEQYF. The chain recombines TRBV5-1 with TRBJ2-7, with TRBD1 matching 8 bases. CDR1 and CDR2 (germline): SGHRS, YFSETQ. With 4 bases clipped from V and 3 bases from J, the junction kept 3 bases outside the gene matches. CDR3 length equals 13 residues.

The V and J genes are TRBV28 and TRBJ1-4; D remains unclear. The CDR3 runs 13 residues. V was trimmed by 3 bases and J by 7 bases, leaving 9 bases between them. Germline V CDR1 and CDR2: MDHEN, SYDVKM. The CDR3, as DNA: TGTGCCAGCAGTTTTTATCGGGTTGAAAAACTGTTTTTT. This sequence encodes CASSFYRVEKLFF. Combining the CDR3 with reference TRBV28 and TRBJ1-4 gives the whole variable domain DVKVTQSSRYLVKRTGEKVFLECVQDMDHENMFWYRQDPGLGLRLIYFSYDVKMKEKGDIPEGYSVSREKKERFSLILESASTNQTSMYLCASSFYRVEKLFFGSGTQLSVL.

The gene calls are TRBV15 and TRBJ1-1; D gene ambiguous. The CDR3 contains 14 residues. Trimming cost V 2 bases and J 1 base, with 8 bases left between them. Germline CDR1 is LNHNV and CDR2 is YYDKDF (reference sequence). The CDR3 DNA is TGTGCCACCAGCAGATTCGCAGGGAACACTGAAGCTTTCTTT. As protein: CATSRFAGNTEAFF.

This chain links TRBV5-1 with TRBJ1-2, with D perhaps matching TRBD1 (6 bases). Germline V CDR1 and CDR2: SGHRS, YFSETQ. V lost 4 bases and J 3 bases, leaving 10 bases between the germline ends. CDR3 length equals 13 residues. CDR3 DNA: TGCGCCAGCAGCGAGGGGGGATACTATGGCTACACCTTC. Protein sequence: CASSEGGYYGYTF.

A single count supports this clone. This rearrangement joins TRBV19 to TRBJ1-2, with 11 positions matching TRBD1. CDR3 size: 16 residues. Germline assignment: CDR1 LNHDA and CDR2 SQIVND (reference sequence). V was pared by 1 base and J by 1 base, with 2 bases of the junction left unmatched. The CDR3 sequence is CASSIGTGGSNYGYTF. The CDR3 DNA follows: TGTGCCAGTAGTATAGGGACAGGGGGCAGTAACTATGGCTACACCTTC.

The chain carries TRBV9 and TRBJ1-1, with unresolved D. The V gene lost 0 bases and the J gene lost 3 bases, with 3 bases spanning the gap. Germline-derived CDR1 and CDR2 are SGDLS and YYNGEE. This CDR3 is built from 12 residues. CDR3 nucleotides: TGTGCCAGCAGCGTAGGGGACACTGAAGCTTTCTTT. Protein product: CASSVGDTEAFF.

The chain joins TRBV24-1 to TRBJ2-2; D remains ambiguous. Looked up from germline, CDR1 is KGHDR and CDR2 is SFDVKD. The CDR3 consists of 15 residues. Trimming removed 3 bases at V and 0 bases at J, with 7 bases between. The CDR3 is CATSDVIANTGELFF. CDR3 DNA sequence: TGTGCCACCAGTGATGTAATAGCGAACACCGGGGAGCTGTTTTTT.

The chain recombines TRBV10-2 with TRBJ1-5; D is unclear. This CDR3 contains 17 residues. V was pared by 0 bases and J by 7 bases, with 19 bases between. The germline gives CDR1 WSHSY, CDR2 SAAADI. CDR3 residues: CASSESGVVGINQPQHF. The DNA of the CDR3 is TGCGCCAGCAGTGAGTCGGGTGTTGTTGGGATTAACCAGCCCCAGCATTTT.